Reported below is one TCR beta chain. The source of the sample is a study of T cell responses to AZD1222 COVID-19 vaccine. The protocol was immunoSEQ multiplex PCR, while the TCRdb copy is restricted to in-frame clones and leaves out a portion. The sample yields under 200,000 clones, approximately 88% seen once. The CDR3 is 14 residues long. Trimming removed 5 bases from V and 4 bases from J, with 14 bases in between. CDR1 and CDR2 from the germline V gene are SGHRS and YFSETQ. The J gene is TRBJ2-3, the V gene TRBV5-1, with D possibly being TRBD1 (6 bases). The sample consisted of peripheral blood, taken 28 days after the second AZD1222 dose. This TCR was sampled from an adult who received the AZD1222 COVID-19 vaccine. The CDR3 DNA is TGCGCCAGCAGTTTTAGGACAGACCCAGATACGCAGTATTTT. Translated, it gives CASSFRTDPDTQYF.